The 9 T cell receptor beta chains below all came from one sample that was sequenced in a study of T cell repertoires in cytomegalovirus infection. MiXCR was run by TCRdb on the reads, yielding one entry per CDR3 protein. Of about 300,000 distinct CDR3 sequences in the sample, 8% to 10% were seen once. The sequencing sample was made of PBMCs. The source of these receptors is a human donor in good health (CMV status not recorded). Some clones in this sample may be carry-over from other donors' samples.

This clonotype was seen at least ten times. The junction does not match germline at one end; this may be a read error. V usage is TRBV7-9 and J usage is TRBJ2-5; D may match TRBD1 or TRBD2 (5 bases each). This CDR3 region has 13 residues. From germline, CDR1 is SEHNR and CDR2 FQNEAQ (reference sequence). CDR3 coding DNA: TGTGCCAGCAGCTTGGGGGACCAGGAGACCCAGTACTTC. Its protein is CASSLGDQETQYF.

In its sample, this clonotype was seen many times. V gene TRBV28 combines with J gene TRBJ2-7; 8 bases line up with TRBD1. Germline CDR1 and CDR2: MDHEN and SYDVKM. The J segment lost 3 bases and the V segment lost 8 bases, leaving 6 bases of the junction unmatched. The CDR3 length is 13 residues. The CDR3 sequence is CASSGTGLYEQYF. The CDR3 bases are TGTGCCAGCTCCGGGACAGGACTCTACGAGCAGTACTTC.

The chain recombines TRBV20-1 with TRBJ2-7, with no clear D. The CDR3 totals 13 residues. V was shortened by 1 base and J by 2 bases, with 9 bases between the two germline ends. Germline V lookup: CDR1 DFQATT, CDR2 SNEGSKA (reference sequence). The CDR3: CSARVPGTYEQYV. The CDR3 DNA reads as TGCAGTGCTAGAGTCCCGGGTACCTACGAGCAGTACGTC.

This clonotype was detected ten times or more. For the CDR3, the DNA is TGTGCCAGCAGGAATGGAGGTTCCGGGGAGCTGTTTTTT. Translated, it gives CASRNGGSGELFF. This chain links TRBV7-8 with TRBJ2-2, with D tentatively TRBD2 (5 bases). With 6 bases removed from V and 6 bases from J, the gap between germline ends came to 11 bases. This CDR3 region has 13 residues. CDR1 and CDR2 from the germline V gene are SGHVS and FQNEAQ.

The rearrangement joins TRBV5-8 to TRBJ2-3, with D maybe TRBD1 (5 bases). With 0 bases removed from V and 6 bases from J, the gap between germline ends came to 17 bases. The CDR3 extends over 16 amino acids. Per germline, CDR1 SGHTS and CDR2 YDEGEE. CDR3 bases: TGTGCCAGCAGCTTGGCCTCAGGGCTAGGCATTGATACGCAGTATTTT. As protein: CASSLASGLGIDTQYF.

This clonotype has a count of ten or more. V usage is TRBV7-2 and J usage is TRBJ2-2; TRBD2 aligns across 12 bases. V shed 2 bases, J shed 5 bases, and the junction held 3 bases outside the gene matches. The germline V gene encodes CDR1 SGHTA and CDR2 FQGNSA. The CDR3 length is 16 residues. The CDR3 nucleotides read TGTGCCAGCAGCTTAAGCACTAGCGGGGGGACCGGGGAGCTGTTTTTT. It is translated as CASSLSTSGGTGELFF.

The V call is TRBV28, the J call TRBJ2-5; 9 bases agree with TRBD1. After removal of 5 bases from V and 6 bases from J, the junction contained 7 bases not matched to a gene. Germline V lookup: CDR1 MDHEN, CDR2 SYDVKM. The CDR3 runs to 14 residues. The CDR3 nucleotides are TGTGCCAGCAGTATACAGGGGGCTCAGAAGACCCAGTACTTC. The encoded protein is CASSIQGAQKTQYF.

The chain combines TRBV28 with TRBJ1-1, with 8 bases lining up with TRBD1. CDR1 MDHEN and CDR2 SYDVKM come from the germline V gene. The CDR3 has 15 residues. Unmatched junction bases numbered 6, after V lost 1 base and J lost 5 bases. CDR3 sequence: CASSLSGGPLTEAFF. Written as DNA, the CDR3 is TGTGCCAGCAGTTTATCAGGGGGCCCGTTGACTGAAGCTTTCTTT.

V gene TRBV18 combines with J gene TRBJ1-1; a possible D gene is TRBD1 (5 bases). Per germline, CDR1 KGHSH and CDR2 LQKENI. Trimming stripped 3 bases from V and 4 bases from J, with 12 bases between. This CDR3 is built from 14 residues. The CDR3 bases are TGTGCCAGCTCACCGTCGCAGGGTGGCACTGAAGCTTTCTTT. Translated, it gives CASSPSQGGTEAFF.